Listed below are T cell receptor beta chains from one sample, sequenced in a study of T cells in Graves' hyperthyroidism and ophthalmopathy. TCRdb ran MiXCR on the multiplex PCR reads and lists one entry per CDR3 protein. The repertoire has around 600,000 distinct CDR3 sequences, just under 45% of them found once; the top ten carry less than 8.5%. Sequenced material: peripheral blood or thyroid tissue (not recorded which). Receptors were obtained from an adult man with Graves' disease, either hyperthyroidism or ophthalmopathy (not recorded which). CDR3s include the opening cysteine and the closing phenylalanine or tryptophan. A D gene is named only where the DNA matches it firmly. Some rows have no size entry. The others give once, few or many, or a class for an expanded clone.

>TRBD1|TRBV7-9|-|TRBJ1-5
TGTGCCAGCAGCGCTACAGGGGTTCAGCCCCAGCATTTT
CASSATGVQPQHF
>-|TRBV5-1|-|TRBJ2-7
TGCGCCAGCAGCTTCGGGCAGGGAGTGATAACGACCTACGAGCGGTACTTC
CASSFGQGVITTYERYF
>-|TRBV20-1|-|TRBJ2-5
TGCAGTGCTTATACCCAGGGGCAACGGCCGACCCAGTACTTC
CSAYTQGQRPTQYF
>TRBD2|TRBV6-5|-|TRBJ2-5
TGTGCCAGCAAACGGCGACTAGCGGGAGTAGGGGAGACCCAGTACTTC
CASKRRLAGVGETQYF
>-|TRBV6-5|few|TRBJ2-5
TGTGCCAGCAGTGGCAGGGGCAGGATGCAAGAGACCCAGTACTTC
CASSGRGRMQETQYF
>-|TRBV7-4|-|TRBJ2-3
TGTGCCAGCAGCTTTGAGGGAGGTGGTGGAGATACGCAGTATTTT
CASSFEGGGGDTQYF
>-|TRBV24-1|-|TRBJ2-3
TGTGCCACCAGTGACTCACGCGCTACAGGGCAGGGCACAGATACACAGTATTTT
CATSDSRATGQGTDTQYF
>-|TRBV11-2|-|TRBJ2-7
TGTGCCAGCAGTCCGGACATCCACGAGCAGTACTTC
CASSPDIHEQYF
>-|TRBV29-1|many|TRBJ1-4
TGCAGCGTTGAGGTCGGCAGGGTCGGAAAACTGTTTTTT
CSVEVGRVGKLFF
>-|TRBV7-8|few|TRBJ1-5
TGTGCCAGCAGCTTAGATTCTCGGGGACGAGGGAATCAGCCCCAGCATTTT
CASSLDSRGRGNQPQHF
>TRBD1|TRBV19|few|TRBJ2-7
TGTGCCAGTAGTCCCCCCCGACTCACAGGGGGACCCTCCTACGAGCAGTACTTC
CASSPPRLTGGPSYEQYF
>TRBD1|TRBV9|few|TRBJ1-5
TGTGCCAGCAGCGTTGGGACAGAATCTCAGCCCCAGCATTTT
CASSVGTESQPQHF
>-|TRBV7-9|few|TRBJ2-7
TGTGCCAGCAGCTTGGGGGACCTCTACGAGCAGTACTTC
CASSLGDLYEQYF
>TRBD1|TRBV11-2|once|TRBJ1-1
TGTGCCAGCAGCTTAAGGGACAGCCCTGTGGAAGCTTTCTTT
CASSLRDSPVEAFF
>-|TRBV12-3/TRBV12-4|few|TRBJ1-5
TGTGCCAGCAGTCGGGACGGTCTCAATCAGCCCCAGCATTTT
CASSRDGLNQPQHF
>TRBD1|TRBV19|many|TRBJ1-6
TGTGCCAGTAGTATGGGGACAGGGGACGATTCACCCCTCCACTTT
CASSMGTGDDSPLHF
>-|TRBV29-1|-|TRBJ1-4
TGCAGCGTTGATTCCGAAAATGAAAAACTGTTTTTT
CSVDSENEKLFF
>-|TRBV12-3/TRBV12-4|many|TRBJ1-2
TGTGCCAGCAGTTTTAGTCCGAACTATGGCTACACCTTC
CASSFSPNYGYTF
>-|TRBV7-9|few|TRBJ2-6
TGCGCCAGCAGCCATGAAGGGTCTGGGGCCAACGTCCTGACTTTC
CASSHEGSGANVLTF
>-|TRBV2|many|TRBJ1-4
TGTGCCAGCAGTGGAAGTCCCTCCCCAACTAATGAAAAACTGTTTTTT
CASSGSPSPTNEKLFF
>TRBD2|TRBV7-2|-|TRBJ2-7
TGTGCCAGCAGTATAGGGACTAGCTACGAGCAGTACTTC
CASSIGTSYEQYF
>-|TRBV11-2|-|TRBJ1-1
TGTGCCAGCAGGACCCCCTCCCGCGGCACTGAAGCTTTCTTT
CASRTPSRGTEAFF
>-|TRBV10-3|-|TRBJ1-2
TGTGCCATCAGTGAAGCGATGATGAGGGTTGAGGGCTACACCTTC
CAISEAMMRVEGYTF
>-|TRBV19|-|TRBJ2-3
TGTGCCAGTAGATACCGACAGGAGGAAAGCACAGATACGCAGTATTTT
CASRYRQEESTDTQYF
>-|TRBV7-2|-|TRBJ1-5
TGTGCCAGCAGCCAAGGCGGGCGACAGCCCCAGCATTTT
CASSQGGRQPQHF
>-|TRBV7-9|-|TRBJ2-5
TGTGCCAGCAGCCACCGGGCAGGGAAGGTCTCAGAGACCCAGTACTTC
CASSHRAGKVSETQYF
>-|TRBV7-9|few|TRBJ1-1
TGTGCCAGCAGCTTATTCTCGGCAGGGCTCCACCTTACGAGGAACACTGAAGCTTTCTTT
CASSLFSAGLHLTRNTEAFF
>TRBD1|TRBV20-1|few|TRBJ1-2
TGCAGTGCTAGAGCCGGGACAGGGGGCTGGGGCTACACCTTC
CSARAGTGGWGYTF
>-|TRBV20-1|-|TRBJ2-5
TGCAGTGCTAGAGGGGGAATGGAGACCCAGTACTTC
CSARGGMETQYF
>-|TRBV9|many|TRBJ1-5
TGTGCCAGCAGCGTAGACGTGAATAGCAATCAGCCCCAGCATTTT
CASSVDVNSNQPQHF
>-|TRBV20-1|-|TRBJ1-1
TGCAGTGCTGACCTTCACGATGCGCCCTTTCGAGGGGACACTGAAGCTTTCTTT
CSADLHDAPFRGDTEAFF
>-|TRBV6-2/TRBV6-3|-|TRBJ2-7
TGTGCCAGCAGTTACACTCCAGGGCCGGGGAATCATGAGCAGTACTTC
CASSYTPGPGNHEQYF
>-|TRBV7-9|-|TRBJ1-3
TGTGCCAGCAGCTCCTGGGACGGAAACAGAAACACCATATATTTT
CASSSWDGNRNTIYF
>-|TRBV6-6|many|TRBJ2-7
TGTGCCAGCAGTTATGGATACTCCTACGAGCAGTACTTC
CASSYGYSYEQYF
>-|TRBV10-3|many|TRBJ1-4
TGTGCCATCAGTGGGACCGCAACTAATGAAAAACTGTTTTTT
CAISGTATNEKLFF
>-|TRBV2|many|TRBJ1-5
TGTGCCAGCAGTGACCTGGGAAATAGCAATCAGCCCCAGCATTTT
CASSDLGNSNQPQHF
>TRBD1|TRBV19|-|TRBJ1-1
TGTGCCAGTAGCCGGGACAGGGTTAAACGCACTGAAGCTTTCTTT
CASSRDRVKRTEAFF
>TRBD2|TRBV20-1|-|TRBJ2-7
TGCAGTGCTAGCCTAGCGGGGGGGCCGACCTACGAGCAGTACTTC
CSASLAGGPTYEQYF
>-|TRBV20-1|-|TRBJ1-5
TGCAGTGCTAGACCCTCCCCGGGACAAATCAATCAGCCCCAGCATTTT
CSARPSPGQINQPQHF